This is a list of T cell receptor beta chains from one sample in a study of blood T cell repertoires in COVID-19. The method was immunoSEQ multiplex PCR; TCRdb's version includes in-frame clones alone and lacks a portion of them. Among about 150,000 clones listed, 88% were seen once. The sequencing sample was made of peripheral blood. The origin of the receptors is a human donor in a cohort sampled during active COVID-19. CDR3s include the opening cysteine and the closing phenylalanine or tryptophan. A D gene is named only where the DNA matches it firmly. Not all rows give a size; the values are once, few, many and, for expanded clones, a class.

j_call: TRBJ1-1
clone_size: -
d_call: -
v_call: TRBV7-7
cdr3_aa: CASSPFPGTLNTEAFF
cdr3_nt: TGTGCTAGCAGCCCGTTCCCCGGGACATTGAACACTGAAGCTTTCTTT

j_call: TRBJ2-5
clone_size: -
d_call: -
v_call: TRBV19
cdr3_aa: CASSIDNQKRAQYF
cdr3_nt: TGTGCCAGTAGTATCGACAATCAAAAGAGGGCCCAGTACTTC

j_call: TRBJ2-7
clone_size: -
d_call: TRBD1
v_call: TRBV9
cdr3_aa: CASSVDSSIMGQFEQYF
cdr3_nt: TGTGCCAGCAGCGTAGACAGTTCGATAATGGGACAGTTCGAGCAGTACTTC

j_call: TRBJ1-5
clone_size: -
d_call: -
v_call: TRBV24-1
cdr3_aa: CATSGEEPNQPQHF
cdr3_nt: TGTGCCACCAGTGGAGAGGAGCCCAATCAGCCCCAGCATTTT

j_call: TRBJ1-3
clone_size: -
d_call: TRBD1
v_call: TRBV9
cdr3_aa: CASSPGTGFVIYF
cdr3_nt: TGTGCCAGCAGCCCCGGGACAGGTTTTGTCATATATTTT

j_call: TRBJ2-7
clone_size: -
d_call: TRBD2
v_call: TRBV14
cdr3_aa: CASSPWGGRAIGSYEQYF
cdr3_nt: TGTGCCAGCAGCCCCTGGGGCGGGAGGGCCATCGGATCCTACGAGCAGTACTTC

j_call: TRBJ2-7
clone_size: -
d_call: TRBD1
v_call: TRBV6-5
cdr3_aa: CASSWTGSTYEQYF
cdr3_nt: TGTGCCAGCAGTTGGACAGGGTCCACCTACGAGCAGTACTTC

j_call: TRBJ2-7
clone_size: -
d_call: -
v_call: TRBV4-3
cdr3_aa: CASSQELWRKQYF
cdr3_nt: TGCGCCAGCAGCCAAGAGTTGTGGAGAAAGCAGTACTTC

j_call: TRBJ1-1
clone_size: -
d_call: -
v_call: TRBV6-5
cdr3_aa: CASWDAAGLEAFF
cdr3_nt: TGTGCCAGCTGGGACGCGGCGGGATTGGAAGCTTTCTTT

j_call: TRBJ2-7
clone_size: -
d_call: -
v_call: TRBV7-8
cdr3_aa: CASSSPRGAGRPYEQYF
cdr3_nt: TGTGCCAGCAGCTCCCCACGAGGCGCAGGGCGCCCCTACGAGCAGTACTTC

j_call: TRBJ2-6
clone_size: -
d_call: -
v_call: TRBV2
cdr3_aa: CASRDSYSGANVLTF
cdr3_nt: TGTGCCAGCAGGGACTCCTACTCTGGGGCCAACGTCCTGACTTTC

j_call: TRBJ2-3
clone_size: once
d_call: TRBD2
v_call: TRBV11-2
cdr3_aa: CASSLRVAGGPDTQYF
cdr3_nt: TGTGCCAGCAGCTTGCGAGTAGCGGGGGGGCCAGATACGCAGTATTTT

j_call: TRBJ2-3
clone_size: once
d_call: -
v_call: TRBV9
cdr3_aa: CASAGVSTDTQYF
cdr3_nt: TGTGCCAGCGCGGGCGTTAGCACAGATACGCAGTATTTT

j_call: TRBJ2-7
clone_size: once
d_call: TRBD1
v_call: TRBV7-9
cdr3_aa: CASSSPGGVIYEQYF
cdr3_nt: TGTGCCAGCAGCTCCCCAGGGGGAGTTATCTACGAGCAGTACTTC